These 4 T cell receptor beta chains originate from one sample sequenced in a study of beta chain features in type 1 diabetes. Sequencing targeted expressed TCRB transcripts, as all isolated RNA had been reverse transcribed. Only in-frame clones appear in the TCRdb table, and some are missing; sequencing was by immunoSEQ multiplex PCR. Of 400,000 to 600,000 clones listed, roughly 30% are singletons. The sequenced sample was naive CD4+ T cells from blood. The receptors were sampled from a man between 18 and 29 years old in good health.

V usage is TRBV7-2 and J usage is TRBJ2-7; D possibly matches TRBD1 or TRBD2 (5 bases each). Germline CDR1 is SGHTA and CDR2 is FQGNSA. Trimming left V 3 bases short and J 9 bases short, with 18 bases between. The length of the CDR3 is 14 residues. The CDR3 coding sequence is TGTGCCAGCAGCTTTAGCCGGGACCCCGTAGTGCAGTACTTC. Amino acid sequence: CASSFSRDPVVQYF.

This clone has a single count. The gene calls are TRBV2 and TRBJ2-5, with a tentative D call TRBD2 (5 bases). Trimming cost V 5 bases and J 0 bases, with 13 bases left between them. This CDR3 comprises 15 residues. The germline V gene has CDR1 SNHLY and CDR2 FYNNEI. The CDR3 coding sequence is TGTGCCAGCAGTTCGGGATCCGGGAACCAAGAGACCCAGTACTTC. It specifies CASSSGSGNQETQYF.

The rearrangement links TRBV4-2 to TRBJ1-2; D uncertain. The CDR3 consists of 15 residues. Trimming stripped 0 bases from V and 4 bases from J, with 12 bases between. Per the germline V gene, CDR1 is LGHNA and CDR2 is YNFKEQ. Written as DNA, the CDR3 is TGTGCCAGCAGCCAAGATTCGAGGTACATCTATGGCTACACCTTC. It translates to CASSQDSRYIYGYTF.

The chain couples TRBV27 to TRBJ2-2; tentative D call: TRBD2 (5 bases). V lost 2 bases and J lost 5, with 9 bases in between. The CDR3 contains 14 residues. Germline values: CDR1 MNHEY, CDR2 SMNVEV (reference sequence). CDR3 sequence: CASSLTGYTGELFF. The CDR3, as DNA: TGTGCCAGCAGTTTAACGGGGTATACCGGGGAGCTGTTTTTT.